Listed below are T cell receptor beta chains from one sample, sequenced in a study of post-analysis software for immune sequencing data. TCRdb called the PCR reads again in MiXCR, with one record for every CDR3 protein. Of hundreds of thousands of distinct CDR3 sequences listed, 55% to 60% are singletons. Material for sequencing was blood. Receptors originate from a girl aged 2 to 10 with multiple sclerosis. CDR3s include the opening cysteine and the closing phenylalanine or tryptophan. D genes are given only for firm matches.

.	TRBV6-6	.	CASSYSVLGGETQYF
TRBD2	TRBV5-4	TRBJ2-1	CASRTGTSILNNEQFF
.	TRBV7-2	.	CASSFYFYEQYF
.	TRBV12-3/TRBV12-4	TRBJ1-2	CASSPRIGYGYTF
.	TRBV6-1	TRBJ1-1	CASRREGRWNTEAFF
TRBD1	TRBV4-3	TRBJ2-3	CASSQEWGQGRTDTQYF
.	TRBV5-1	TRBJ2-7	CASRGTVTREQYF
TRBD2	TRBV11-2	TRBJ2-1	CASSLRPGLAGRNEQFF
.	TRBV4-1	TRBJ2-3	CATESGTDTQYF
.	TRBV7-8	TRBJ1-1	CASSLGQAIEAFF
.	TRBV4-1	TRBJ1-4	CASSRTTTNEKLFF
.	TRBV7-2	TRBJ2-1	CAGSLGGGFYNEQFF
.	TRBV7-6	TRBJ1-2	CASSLEPGDYGYTF
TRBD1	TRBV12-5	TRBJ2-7	CASAPDRLPYEQYF
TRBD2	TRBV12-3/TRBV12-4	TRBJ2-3	CASSSTSTSASTDTQYF
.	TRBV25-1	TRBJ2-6	CASSESLGANVLTF
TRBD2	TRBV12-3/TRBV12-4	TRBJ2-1	CASSFLLAGEASYNEQFF